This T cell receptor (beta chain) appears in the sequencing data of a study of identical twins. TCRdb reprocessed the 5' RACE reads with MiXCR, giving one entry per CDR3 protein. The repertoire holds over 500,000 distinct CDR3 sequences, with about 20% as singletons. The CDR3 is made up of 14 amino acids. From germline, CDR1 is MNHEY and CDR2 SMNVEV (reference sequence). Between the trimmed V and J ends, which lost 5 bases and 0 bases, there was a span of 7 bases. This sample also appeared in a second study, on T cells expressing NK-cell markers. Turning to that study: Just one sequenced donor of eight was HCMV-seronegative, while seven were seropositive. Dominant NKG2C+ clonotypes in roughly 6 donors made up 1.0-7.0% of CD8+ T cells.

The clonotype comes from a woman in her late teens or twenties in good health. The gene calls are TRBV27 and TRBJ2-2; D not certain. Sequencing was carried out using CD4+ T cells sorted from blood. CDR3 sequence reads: CASSRLTNTGELFF. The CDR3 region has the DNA TGTGCCAGCAGTAGGCTTACGAACACCGGGGAGCTGTTTTTT.